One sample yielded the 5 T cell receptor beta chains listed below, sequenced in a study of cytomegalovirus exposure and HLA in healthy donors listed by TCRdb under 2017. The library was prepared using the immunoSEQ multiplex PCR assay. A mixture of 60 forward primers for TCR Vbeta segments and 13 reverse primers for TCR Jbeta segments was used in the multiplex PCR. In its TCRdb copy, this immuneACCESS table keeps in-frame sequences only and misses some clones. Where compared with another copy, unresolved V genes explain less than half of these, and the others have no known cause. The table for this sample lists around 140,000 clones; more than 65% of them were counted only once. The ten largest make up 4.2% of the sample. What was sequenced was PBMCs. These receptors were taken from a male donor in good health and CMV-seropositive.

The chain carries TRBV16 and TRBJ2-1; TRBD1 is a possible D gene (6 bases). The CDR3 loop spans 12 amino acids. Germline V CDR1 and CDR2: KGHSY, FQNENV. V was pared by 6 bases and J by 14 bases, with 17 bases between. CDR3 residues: CASRREQGIEFF. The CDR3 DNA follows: TGTGCCAGCAGACGAGAACAGGGTATCGAGTTCTTC.

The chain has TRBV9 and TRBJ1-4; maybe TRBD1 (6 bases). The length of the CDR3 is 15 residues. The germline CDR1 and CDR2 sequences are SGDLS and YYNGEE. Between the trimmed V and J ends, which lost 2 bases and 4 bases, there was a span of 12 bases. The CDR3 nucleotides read TGTGCCAGCAGCGTTGCGACAGGCTATAATGAAAAACTGTTTTTT. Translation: CASSVATGYNEKLFF. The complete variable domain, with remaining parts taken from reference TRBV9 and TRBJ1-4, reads DSGVTQTPKHLITATGQRVTLRCSPRSGDLSVYWYQQSLDQGLQFLIQYYNGEERAKGNILERFSAQQFPDLHSELNLSSLELGDSALYFCASSVATGYNEKLFFGSGTQLSVL.

CDR3 amino acids: CASSSDRNSNQPQHF. The CDR3 region has the DNA TGTGCCAGCAGTTCGGACAGAAATAGCAATCAGCCCCAGCATTTT. The chain has TRBV6-5 and TRBJ1-5; D may be TRBD1 (6 bases). Germline V gene data show CDR1 as MNHEY and CDR2 as SVGAGI. The length of the CDR3 is 15 residues. V lost 4 bases and J 0 bases, leaving 10 bases between the germline ends.

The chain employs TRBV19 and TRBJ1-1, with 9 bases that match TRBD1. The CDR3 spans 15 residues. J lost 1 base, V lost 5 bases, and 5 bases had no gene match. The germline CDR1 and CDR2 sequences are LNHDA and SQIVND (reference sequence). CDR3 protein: CASSRWDRANTEAFF. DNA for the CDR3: TGTGCCAGTAGTCGGTGGGACAGGGCGAACACTGAAGCTTTCTTT.

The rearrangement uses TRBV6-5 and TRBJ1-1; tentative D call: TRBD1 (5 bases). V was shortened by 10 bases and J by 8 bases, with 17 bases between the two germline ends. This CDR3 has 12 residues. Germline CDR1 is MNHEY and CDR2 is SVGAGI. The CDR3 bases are TGTGCCACAAAATCTGGGACTCGAGAAGCTTTCTTT. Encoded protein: CATKSGTREAFF.